This T cell receptor (beta chain) was sequenced during a study of shared clonotypes between healthy human individuals. A note on this clone: No antigen is known for it.

This CDR3 is built from 14 residues. The V end lost 2 bases, the J end lost 6 bases, and 12 bases lay between the germline ends. Germline loops: CDR1 LNHDA, CDR2 SQIVND (reference sequence). Points from the study as a whole: Donor scarcity curtailed the genetic and exposure-history diversity represented herein.

Some clones are missing from TCRdb's copy, which holds only in-frame ones; the method was immunoSEQ multiplex PCR. Of 90,000 to 150,000 clones listed, 68% are singletons. The V and J genes are TRBV19 and TRBJ2-3, with D possibly being TRBD1 (5 bases). The sequenced sample was memory CD8+ T cells sorted from blood. Subset specified: CD45RO+ cells pooled with CCR7-negative TemRA cells. The clonotype was recovered from a woman aged 25 to 39 in good health. In DNA form, the CDR3 reads TGTGCCAGTAGTATATCAGGGAATAGCGATACGCAGTATTTT. This translates into CASSISGNSDTQYF. The whole variable domain, remainder taken from reference TRBV19 and TRBJ2-3, is DGGITQSPKYLFRKEGQNVTLSCEQNLNHDAMYWYRQDPGQGLRLIYYSQIVNDFQKGDIAEGYSVSREKKESFPLTVTSAQKNPTAFYLCASSISGNSDTQYFGPGTRLTVL.